The T cell receptor (beta chain) under discussion was sequenced for a study of T-cell reconstitution after alpha-beta-depleted transplantation in children. This clonotype was seen a few times. What it binds is not known. The V gene's germline CDR1 is SQVTM and CDR2 ANQGSEA. V was cut by 6 bases and J by 6 bases, with 11 bases left in between. CDR3 length equals 11 residues. General study findings and limits: Diversity and T-cell counts at one year after transplant derived mostly from new T cells. Several hundred expanded graft clones reportedly were the source of alpha-beta T cells about two months after transplant.

It was with unique molecular identifiers that the TCRbeta library was prepared. TCRdb itself ran the PCR reads through MiXCR, one entry per CDR3 protein. The data show 700,000 to 950,000 distinct CDR3 sequences, around 15% seen once. The sequenced sample was PBMCs, mostly from graft donor cells, obtained 360 days after TCRalphabeta/CD19-depleted stem cell transplant. J is TRBJ2-5 and V is TRBV29-1, with D possibly TRBD2 on 5 matching bases. The receptor was derived from a male patient younger than 18 who had a stem cell transplant for acute lymphoblastic leukemia, so the T cells may come from the graft donor. The chain's CDR3 is CSVDSVKTQYF. The CDR3 DNA is TGCAGCGTAGATAGCGTGAAGACCCAGTACTTC.